The TCR beta chain described here comes from a study of CXCR3-negative and CXCR3-positive naive CD8 T cells. Researchers reported sorting every CD8+ T cell subset in triplicate, around 300,000 cells per sort. Details on this clonotype: Its antigen is not identified.

Germline loops: CDR1 KGHDR, CDR2 SFDVKD. The length of the CDR3 is 16 residues. Whole-study findings and limits: Naive CXCR3-positive cells had TRB CDR3s more hydrophobic than those of CXCR3-negative naive cells.

The libraries of TRB cDNA were constructed through 5' RACE using UMI labels. TCRdb re-called the 5' RACE reads; one entry per CDR3 protein, DNA not given. The table lists 75,000 to 100,000 distinct CDR3 sequences, with roughly 0.8% in the top ten. The rearrangement links TRBV24-1 to TRBJ2-3; there is no DNA to check the TCRdb D call of TRBD1. This clonotype was sampled from a human donor in good health. Some clones in this sample may be carry-over from other donors' samples. The sample consisted of naive CXCR3+ CD8+ T cells from blood. Subset specified: CD45RO-CCR7+CD27+CD95- naive CD8+ T cells expressing CXCR3 (TNR3+). CDR3 residues: CATRSGSGGIEDTQYF.